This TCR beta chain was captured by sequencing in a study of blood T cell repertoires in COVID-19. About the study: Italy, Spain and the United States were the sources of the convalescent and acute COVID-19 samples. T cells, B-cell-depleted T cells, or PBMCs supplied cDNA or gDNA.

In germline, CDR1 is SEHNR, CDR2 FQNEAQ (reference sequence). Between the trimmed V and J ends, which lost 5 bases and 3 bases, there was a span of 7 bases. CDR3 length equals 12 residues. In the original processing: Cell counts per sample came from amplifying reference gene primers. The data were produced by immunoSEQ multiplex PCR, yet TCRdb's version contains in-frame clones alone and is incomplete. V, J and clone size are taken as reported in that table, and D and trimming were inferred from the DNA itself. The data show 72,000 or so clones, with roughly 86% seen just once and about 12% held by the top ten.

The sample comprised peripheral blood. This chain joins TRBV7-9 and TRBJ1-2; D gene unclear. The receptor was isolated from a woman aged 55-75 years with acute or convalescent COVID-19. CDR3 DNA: TGTGCCAGCAGCGACACCGACTATGGCTACACCTTC. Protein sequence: CASSDTDYGYTF.